What follows describes a single T cell receptor beta chain. Antigen unknown. With 60 Vbeta and 13 Jbeta primers, the PCR was carried out. The repertoire was sequenced with immunoSEQ multiplex PCR; TCRdb's copy has only in-frame clones and lacks some. The sample consists of about 150,000 clones, roughly 80% of them appearing once. The length of the CDR3 is 18 residues. Germline V gene lookup returns CDR1 MGHDK and CDR2 SYGVNS. Trimming left V 2 bases short and J 6 bases short, with 23 bases between. This sample was taken from a study of cytomegalovirus exposure and HLA in healthy donors. General study findings and limits: Later genetic work tied a missense DCLRE1C variant to beta-chain V and J trimming. The authors enumerated 164 TCR beta chains as linked to cytomegalovirus. Productive status was seen about 90% or about 30% of the time for most TCR beta V segments in an earlier analysis.

The specimen sequenced was PBMCs. This rearrangement joins TRBV25-1 to TRBJ2-1, with D perhaps TRBD1 (6 bases). This TCR derives from a woman aged 40-49 years in good health and CMV-seronegative. CDR3 sequence: CASSERGPTGRTGNEQFF. The CDR3 coding sequence is TGTGCCAGCAGTGAAAGGGGCCCCACAGGGCGAACGGGCAATGAGCAGTTCTTC. Full variable domain (rest looked up from reference TRBV25-1 and TRBJ2-1): EADIYQTPRYLVIGTGKKITLECSQTMGHDKMYWYQQDPGMELHLIHYSYGVNSTEKGDLSSESTVSRIRTEHFPLTLESARPSHTSQYLCASSERGPTGRTGNEQFFGPGTRLTVL.